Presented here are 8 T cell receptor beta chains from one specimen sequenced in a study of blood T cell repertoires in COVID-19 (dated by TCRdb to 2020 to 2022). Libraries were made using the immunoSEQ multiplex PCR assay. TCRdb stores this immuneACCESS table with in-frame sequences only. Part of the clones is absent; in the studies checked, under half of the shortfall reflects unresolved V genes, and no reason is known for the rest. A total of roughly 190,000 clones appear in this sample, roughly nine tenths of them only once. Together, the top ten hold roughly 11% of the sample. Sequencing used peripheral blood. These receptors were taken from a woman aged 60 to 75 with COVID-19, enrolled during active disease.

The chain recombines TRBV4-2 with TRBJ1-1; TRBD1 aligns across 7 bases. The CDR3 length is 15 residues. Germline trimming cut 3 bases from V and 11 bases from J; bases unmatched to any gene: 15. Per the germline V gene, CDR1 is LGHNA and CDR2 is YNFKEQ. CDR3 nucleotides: TGTGCCAGCAGCCAGGGGGGACCAACAGGGGTGCGGGCTTTCTTT. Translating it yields CASSQGGPTGVRAFF.

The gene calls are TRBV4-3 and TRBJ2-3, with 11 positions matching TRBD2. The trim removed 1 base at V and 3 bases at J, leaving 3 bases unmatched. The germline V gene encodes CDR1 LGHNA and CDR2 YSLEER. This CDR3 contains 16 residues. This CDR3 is CASSQALAGATDTQYF. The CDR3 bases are TGCGCCAGCAGCCAAGCACTAGCGGGAGCTACAGATACGCAGTATTTT.

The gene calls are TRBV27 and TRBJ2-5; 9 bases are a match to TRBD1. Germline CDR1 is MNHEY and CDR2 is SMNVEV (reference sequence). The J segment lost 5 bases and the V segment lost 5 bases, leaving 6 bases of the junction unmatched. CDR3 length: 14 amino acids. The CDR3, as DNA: TGTGCCAGCAGTATCTACAGGGGGCATGAGACCCAGTACTTC. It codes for CASSIYRGHETQYF.

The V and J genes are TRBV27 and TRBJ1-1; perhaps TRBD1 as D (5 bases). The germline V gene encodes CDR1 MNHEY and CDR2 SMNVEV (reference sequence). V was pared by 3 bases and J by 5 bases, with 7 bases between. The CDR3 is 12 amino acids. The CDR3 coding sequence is TGTGCCAGCAGTTTTACAGGAACTGAAGCTTTCTTT. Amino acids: CASSFTGTEAFF.

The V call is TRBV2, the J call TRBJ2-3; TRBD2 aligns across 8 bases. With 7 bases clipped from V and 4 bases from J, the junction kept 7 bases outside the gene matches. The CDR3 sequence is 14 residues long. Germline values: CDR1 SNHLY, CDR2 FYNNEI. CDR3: CASTERELSDTQYF. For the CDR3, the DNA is TGTGCCAGCACAGAGCGGGAGTTATCAGATACGCAGTATTTT.

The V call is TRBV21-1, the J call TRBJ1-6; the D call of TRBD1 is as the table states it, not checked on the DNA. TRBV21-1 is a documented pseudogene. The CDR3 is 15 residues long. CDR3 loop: CASSKVGQGCSPLHF. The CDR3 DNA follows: TGTGCCAGCAGCAAAGTTGGACAGGGGTGTTCACCCCTCCACTTT.

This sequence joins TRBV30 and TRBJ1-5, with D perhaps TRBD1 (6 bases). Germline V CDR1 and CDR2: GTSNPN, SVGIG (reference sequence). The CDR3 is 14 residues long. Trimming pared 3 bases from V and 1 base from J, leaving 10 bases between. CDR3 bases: TGTGCCTGGAGAAAGACAGGAAGCAATCAGCCCCAGCATTTT. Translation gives CAWRKTGSNQPQHF.

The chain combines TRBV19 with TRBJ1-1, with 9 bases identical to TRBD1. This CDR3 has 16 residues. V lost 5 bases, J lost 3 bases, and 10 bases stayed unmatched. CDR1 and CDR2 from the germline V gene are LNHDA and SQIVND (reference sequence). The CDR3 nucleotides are TGTGCCAGTAGTTTACACAGGGGGCATTTCGACACTGAAGCTTTCTTT. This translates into CASSLHRGHFDTEAFF.